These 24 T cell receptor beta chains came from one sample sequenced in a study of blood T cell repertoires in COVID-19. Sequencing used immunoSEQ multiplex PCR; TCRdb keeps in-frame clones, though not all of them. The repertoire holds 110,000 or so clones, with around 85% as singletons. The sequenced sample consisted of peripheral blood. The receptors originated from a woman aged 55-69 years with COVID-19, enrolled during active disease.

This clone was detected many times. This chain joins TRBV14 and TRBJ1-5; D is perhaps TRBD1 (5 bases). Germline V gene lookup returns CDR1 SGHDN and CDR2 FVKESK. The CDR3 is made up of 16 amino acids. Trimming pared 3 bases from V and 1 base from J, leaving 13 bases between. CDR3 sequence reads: CASSQPRAVSNQPQHF. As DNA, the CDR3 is TGTGCCAGCAGCCAGCCCAGGGCAGTGAGCAATCAGCCCCAGCATTTT.

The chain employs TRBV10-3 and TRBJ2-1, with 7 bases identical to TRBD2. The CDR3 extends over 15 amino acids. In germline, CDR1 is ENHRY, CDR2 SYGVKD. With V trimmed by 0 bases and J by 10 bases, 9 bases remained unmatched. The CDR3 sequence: CAISESLRGGDEQFF. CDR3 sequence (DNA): TGTGCCATCAGTGAGTCCCTGAGGGGAGGGGACGAGCAGTTCTTC.

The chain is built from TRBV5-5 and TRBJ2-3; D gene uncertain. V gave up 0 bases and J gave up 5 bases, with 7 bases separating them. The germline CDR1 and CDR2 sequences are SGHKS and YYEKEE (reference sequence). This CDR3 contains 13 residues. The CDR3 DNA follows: TGTGCCAGCAGCTTGGCTTCAGTAGATACGCAGTATTTT. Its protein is CASSLASVDTQYF.

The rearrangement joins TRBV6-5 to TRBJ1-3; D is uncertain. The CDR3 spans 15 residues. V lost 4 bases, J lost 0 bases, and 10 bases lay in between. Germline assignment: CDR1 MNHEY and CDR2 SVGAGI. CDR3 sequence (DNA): TGTGCCAGCAGTTCACAGCATCGCTCTGGAAACACCATATATTTT. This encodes CASSSQHRSGNTIYF.

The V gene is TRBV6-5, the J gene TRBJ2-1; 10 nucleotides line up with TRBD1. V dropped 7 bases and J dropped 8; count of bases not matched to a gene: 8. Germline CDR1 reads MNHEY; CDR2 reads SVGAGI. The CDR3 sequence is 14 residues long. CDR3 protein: CASTPGQGWYEQFF. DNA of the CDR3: TGTGCCAGCACCCCGGGACAGGGGTGGTATGAGCAGTTCTTC.

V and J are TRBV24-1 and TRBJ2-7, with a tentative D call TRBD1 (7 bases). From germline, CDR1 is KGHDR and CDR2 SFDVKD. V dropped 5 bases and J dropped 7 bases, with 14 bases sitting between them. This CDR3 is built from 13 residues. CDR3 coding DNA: TGTGCCACCAGTGTCGGAGGGGGCGGTGAGCAGTACTTC. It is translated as CATSVGGGGEQYF.

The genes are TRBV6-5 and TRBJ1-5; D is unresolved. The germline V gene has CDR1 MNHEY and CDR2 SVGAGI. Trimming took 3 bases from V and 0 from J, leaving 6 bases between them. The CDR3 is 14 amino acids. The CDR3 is CASSYRYSNQPQHF. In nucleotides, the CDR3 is TGTGCCAGCAGTTATCGCTATAGCAATCAGCCCCAGCATTTT.

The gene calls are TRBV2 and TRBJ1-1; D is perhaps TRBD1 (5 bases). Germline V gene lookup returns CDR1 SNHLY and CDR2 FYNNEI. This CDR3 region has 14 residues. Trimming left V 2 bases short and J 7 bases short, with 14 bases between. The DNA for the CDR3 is TGTGCCAGCAGTGAACGGGTGGTAGGGGTTGAAGCTTTCTTT. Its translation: CASSERVVGVEAFF.

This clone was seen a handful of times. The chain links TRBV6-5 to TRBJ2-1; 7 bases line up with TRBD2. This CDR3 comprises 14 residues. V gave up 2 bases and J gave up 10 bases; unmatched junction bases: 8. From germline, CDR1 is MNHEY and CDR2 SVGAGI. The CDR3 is CASSYLGLADEQFF. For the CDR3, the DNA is TGTGCCAGCAGTTACCTCGGGCTAGCGGACGAGCAGTTCTTC.

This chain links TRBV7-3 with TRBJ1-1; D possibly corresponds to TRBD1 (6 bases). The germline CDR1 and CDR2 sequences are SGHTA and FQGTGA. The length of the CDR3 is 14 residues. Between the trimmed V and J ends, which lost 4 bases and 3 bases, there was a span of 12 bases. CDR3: CASSSSGAHTEAFF. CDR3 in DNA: TGTGCCAGCAGCTCATCAGGGGCTCACACTGAAGCTTTCTTT.

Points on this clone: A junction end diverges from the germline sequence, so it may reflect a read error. The CDR3 coding sequence is TGTGCTAGCAGCCCTCTGCGGGTTGGGCAGGGGTTGAATGAGCAGTTCTTC. Residues: CASSPLRVGQGLNEQFF. The gene calls are TRBV7-7 and TRBJ2-1; TRBD1 might be the D (6 bases). The CDR3 contains 17 residues. The germline gives CDR1 SSHAT, CDR2 FNYEAQ (reference sequence).

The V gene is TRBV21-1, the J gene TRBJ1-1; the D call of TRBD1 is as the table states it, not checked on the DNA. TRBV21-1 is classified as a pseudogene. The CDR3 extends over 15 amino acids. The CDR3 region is CASLSQGVMNTEAFF. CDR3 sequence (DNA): TGTGCCAGCCTTAGCCAGGGTGTTATGAACACTGAAGCTTTCTTT.

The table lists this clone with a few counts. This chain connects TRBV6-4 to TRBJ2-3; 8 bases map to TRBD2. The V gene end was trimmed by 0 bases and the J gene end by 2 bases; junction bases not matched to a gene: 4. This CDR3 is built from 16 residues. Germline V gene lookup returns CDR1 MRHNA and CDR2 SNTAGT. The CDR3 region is CASSDSAGGHTDTQYF. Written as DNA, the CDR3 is TGTGCCAGCAGTGACTCCGCGGGGGGTCACACAGATACGCAGTATTTT.

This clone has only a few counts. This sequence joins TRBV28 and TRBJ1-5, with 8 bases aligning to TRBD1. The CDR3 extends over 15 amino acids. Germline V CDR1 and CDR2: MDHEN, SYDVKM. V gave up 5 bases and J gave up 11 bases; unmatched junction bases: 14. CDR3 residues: CASSPKTDRAGSQHF. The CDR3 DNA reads TGTGCCAGCAGTCCAAAAACGGACAGGGCGGGGTCCCAGCATTTT.

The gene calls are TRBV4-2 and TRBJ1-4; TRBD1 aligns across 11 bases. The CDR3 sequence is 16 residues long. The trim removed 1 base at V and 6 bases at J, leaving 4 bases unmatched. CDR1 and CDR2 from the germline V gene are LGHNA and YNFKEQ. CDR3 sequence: CASSQAEGQGDEKLFF. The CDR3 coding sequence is TGTGCCAGCAGCCAAGCTGAGGGACAGGGGGATGAAAAACTGTTTTTT.

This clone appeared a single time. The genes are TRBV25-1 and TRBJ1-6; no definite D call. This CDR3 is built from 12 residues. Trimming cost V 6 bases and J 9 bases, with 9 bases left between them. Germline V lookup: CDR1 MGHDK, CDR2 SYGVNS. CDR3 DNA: TGTGCCAGCAGGAGAGTTACTTCACCCCTCCACTTT. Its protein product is CASRRVTSPLHF.

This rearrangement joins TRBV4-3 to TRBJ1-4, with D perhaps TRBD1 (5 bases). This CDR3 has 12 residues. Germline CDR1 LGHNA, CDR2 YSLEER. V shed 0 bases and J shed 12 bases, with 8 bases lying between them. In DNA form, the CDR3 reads TGCGCCAGCAGCCAAGATGGGGCGGAACTGTTTTTT. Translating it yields CASSQDGAELFF.

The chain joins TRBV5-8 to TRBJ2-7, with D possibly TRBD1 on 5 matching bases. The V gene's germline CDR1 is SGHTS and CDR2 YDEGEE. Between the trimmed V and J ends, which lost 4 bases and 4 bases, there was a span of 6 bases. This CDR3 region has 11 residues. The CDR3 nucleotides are TGTGCCAGCAGCCACAGGTACGAGCAGTACTTC. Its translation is CASSHRYEQYF.

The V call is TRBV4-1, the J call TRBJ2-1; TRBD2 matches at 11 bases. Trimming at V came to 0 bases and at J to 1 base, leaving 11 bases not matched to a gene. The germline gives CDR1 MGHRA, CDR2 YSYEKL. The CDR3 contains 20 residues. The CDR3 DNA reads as TGCGCCAGCAGCCAAGAGGCTAGCGGGGGGCTCATCATTTCCTACAATGAGCAGTTCTTC. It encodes CASSQEASGGLIISYNEQFF.

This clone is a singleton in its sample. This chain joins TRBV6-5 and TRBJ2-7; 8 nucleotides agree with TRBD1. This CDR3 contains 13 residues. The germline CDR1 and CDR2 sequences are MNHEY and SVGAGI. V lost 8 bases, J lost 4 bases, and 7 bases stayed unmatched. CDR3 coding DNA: TGTGCCAGCCGCGTGGACAGGGCTTACGAGCAGTACTTC. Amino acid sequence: CASRVDRAYEQYF.

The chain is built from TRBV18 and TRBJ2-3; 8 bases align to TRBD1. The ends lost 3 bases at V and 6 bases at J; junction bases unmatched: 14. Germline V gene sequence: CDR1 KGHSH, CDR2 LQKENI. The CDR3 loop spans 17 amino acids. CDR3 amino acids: CASSPLMTGAQRDTQYF. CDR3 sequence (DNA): TGTGCCAGCTCACCCCTAATGACAGGGGCCCAACGGGATACGCAGTATTTT.

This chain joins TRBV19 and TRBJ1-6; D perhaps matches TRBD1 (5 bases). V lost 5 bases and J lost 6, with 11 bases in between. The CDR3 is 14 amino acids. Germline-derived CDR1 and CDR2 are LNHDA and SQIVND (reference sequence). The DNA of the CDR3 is TGTGCCAGTAGTCCGCAGGGTTCTAATTCACCCCTCCACTTT. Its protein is CASSPQGSNSPLHF.

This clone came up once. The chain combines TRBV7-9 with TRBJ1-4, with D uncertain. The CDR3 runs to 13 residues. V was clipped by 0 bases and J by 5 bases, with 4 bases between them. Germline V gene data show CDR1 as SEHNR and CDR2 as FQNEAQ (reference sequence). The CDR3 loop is CASSLARNEKLFF. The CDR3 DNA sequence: TGTGCCAGCAGCTTAGCACGGAATGAAAAACTGTTTTTT.

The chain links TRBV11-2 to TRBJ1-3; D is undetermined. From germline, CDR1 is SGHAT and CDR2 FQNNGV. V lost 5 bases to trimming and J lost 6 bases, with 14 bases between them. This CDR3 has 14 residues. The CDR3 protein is CASSLTGGSNTIYF. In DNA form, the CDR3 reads TGTGCCAGCAGCCTTACGGGAGGGTCAAACACCATATATTTT. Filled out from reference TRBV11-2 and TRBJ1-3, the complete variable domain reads EAGVAQSPRYKIIEKRQSVAFWCNPISGHATLYWYQQILGQGPKLLIQFQNNGVVDDSQLPKDRFSAERLKGVDSTLKIQPAKLEDSAVYLCASSLTGGSNTIYFGEGSWLTVV.